This TCR beta chain was found in a study of T cell responses to AZD1222 COVID-19 vaccine. Second-dose intervals near 4 or 12 weeks were combined. Only in-frame clones appear in the TCRdb table, and some are missing; sequencing was by immunoSEQ multiplex PCR. This table has roughly 170,000 clones, roughly 92% appearing once. This TCR was recovered from an adult who received the AZD1222 COVID-19 vaccine. Specimen: peripheral blood, collected 28 days after the second AZD1222 dose.

This CDR3 reads CASSSTLRDGGVGAFF. In DNA form, the CDR3 reads TGTGCCAGCAGCTCAACCCTCCGGGACGGCGGGGTCGGGGCTTTCTTT. The genes are TRBV7-9 and TRBJ1-1; D perhaps matches TRBD1 (5 bases). There are 16 residues in the CDR3. Trimming removed 4 bases at V and 11 bases at J, with 26 bases between. The germline V gene has CDR1 SEHNR and CDR2 FQNEAQ (reference sequence).